This entry describes one T cell receptor beta chain. Antigen unknown. CDR1 is SGHRS, CDR2 YFSETQ, per germline. V gave up 3 bases and J gave up 6 bases; unmatched junction bases: 2. This CDR3 contains 13 residues. Here immunoSEQ multiplex PCR was the method, and the copy in TCRdb shows in-frame clones only, minus some. The table has tens of thousands of clones, more than 70% seen once. Time point described: cycle 4 day 1 (C4D1), after more than 5 weeks of nivolumab. All patients relapsed after autologous stem cell transplantation, and brentuximab vedotin exposure varied. The entry originates in a study of PD-1 blockade in classical Hodgkin lymphoma. Study-level findings and limits: There was a significant rise in CD4+ TCR diversity by C4D1, with no such rise for CD8+.

The specimen comprised peripheral blood mononuclear cells (PBMCs), sampled before the fourth cycle of nivolumab. J is TRBJ1-2 and V is TRBV5-1, with TRBD1 matching 10 bases. The receptor's source is a human donor with classical Hodgkin lymphoma. CDR3 sequence (DNA): TGCGCCAGCAGCTGGGGGACAGGGGATGGCTACACCTTC. Its translation is CASSWGTGDGYTF. Based on the CDR3 plus reference TRBV5-1 and TRBJ1-2, the full variable domain is KAGVTQTPRYLIKTRGQQVTLSCSPISGHRSVSWYQQTPGQGLQFLFEYFSETQRNKGNFPGRFSGRQFSNSRSEMNVSTLELGDSALYLCASSWGTGDGYTFGSGTRLTVV.